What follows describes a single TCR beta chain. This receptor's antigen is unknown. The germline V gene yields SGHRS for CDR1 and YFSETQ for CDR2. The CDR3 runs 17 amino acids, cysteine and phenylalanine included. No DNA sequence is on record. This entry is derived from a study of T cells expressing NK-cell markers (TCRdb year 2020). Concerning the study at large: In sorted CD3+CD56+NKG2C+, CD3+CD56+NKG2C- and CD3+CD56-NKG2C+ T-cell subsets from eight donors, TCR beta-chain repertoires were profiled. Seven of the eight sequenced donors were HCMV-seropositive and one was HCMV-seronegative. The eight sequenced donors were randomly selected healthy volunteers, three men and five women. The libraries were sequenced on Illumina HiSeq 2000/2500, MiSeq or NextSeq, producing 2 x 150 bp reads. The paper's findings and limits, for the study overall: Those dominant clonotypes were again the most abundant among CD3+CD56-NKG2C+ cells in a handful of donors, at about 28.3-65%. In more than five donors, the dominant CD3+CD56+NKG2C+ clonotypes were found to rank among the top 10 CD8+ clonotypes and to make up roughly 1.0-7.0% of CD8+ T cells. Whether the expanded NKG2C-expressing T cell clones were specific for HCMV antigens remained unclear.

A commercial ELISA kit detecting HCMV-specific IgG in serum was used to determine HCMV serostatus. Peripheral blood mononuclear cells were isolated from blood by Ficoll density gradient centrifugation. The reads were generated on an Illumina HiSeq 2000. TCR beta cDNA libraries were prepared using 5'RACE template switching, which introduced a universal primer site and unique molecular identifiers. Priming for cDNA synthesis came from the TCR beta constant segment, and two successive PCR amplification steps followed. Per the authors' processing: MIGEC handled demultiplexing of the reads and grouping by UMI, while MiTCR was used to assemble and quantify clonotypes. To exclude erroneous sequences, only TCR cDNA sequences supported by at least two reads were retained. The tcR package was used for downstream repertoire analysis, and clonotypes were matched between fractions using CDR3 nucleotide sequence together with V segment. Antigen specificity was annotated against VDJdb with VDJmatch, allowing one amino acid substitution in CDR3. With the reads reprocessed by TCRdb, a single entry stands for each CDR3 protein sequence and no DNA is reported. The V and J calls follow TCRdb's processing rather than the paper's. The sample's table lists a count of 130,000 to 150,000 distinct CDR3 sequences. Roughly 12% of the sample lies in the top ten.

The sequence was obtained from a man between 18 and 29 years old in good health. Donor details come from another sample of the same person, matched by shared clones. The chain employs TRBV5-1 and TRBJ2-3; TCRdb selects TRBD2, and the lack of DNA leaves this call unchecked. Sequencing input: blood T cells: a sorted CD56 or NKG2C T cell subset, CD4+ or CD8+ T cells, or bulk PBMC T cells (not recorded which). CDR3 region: CASSLAATSGSTDTQYF.